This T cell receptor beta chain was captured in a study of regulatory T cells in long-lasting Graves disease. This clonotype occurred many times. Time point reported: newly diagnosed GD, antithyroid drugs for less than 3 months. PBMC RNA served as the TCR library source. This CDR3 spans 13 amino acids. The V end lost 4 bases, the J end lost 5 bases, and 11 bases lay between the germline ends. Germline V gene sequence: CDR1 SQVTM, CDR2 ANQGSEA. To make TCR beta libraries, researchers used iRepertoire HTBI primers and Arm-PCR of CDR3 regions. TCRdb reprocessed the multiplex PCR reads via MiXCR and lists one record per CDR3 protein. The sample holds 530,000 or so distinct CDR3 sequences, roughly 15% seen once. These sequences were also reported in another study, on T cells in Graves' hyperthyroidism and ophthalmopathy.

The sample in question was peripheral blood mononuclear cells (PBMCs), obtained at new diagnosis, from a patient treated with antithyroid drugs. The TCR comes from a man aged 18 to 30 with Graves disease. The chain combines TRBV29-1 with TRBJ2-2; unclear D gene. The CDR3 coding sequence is TGCAGCGTTGGGCTGTCTAGGACCGGGGAGCTGTTTTTT. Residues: CSVGLSRTGELFF.